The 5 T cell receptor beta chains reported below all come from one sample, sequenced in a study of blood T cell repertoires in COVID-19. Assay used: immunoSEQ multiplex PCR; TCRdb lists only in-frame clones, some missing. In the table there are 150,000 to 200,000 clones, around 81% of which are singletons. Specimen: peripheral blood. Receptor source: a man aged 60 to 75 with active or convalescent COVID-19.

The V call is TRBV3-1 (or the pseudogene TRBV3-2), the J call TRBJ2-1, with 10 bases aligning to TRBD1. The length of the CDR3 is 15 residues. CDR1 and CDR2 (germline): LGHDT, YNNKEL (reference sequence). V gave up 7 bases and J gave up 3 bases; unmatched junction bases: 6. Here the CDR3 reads CASTPGTGVYNEQFF. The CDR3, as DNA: TGTGCCAGCACCCCCGGGACAGGGGTCTACAATGAGCAGTTCTTC.

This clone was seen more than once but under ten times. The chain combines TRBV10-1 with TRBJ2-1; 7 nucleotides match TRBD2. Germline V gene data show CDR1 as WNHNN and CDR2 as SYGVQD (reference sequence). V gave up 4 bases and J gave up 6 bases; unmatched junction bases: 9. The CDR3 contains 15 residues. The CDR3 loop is CASSGRKTGGNEQFF. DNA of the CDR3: TGCGCCAGCAGTGGACGCAAAACGGGGGGCAATGAGCAGTTCTTC.

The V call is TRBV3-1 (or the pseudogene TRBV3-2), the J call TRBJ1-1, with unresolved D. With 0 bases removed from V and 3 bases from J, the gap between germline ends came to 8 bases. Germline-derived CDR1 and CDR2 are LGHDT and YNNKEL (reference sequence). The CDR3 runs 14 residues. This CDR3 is CASSQEHGDTEAFF. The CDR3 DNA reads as TGTGCCAGCAGCCAAGAGCACGGGGACACTGAAGCTTTCTTT.

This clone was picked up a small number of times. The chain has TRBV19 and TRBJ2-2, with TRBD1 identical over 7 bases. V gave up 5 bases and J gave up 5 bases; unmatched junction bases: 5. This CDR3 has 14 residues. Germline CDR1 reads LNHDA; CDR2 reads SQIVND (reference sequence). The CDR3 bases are TGTGCCAGTAGTCTCCGGGACAGTACCGGGGAGCTGTTTTTT. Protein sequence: CASSLRDSTGELFF.

CDR3 bases: TGTGCCAGCAAGGAGGCGGGAGGGGCAGATACGCAGTATTTT. This translates into CASKEAGGADTQYF. J is TRBJ2-3 and V is TRBV2, with 9 nucleotides matching TRBD2. The CDR3 is made up of 14 amino acids. V dropped 7 bases and J dropped 4; count of bases not matched to a gene: 6. CDR1 SNHLY and CDR2 FYNNEI come from the germline V gene. Full variable domain (rest looked up from reference TRBV2 and TRBJ2-3): EPEVTQTPSHQVTQMGQEVILRCVPISNHLYFYWYRQILGQKVEFLVSFYNNEISEKSEIFDDQFSVERPDGSNFTLKIRSTKLEDSAMYFCASKEAGGADTQYFGPGTRLTVL.